This TCR beta chain was sequenced in a study of OX40 agonist ivuxolimab in advanced cancers. Background on the study: Averaging roughly 60 years in age, with a range of roughly 23 to 85, the cohort was about 85% male. Study-wide points: Among the nonresponders, some also had low normalized T-cell clonal expansion. At doses 0.1 to 3.0 mg/kg, CD4+ and CD8+ clones expanded.

Of note for this clone: Its antigen is currently unknown.

Germline CDR1 and CDR2: MNHNS and SASEGT. The CDR3 is 17 amino acids. V gave up 4 bases and J gave up 0 bases, with 13 bases separating them. On cycle 4 day 1 and cycle 7 day 1, as well as at baseline, blood was sampled. The table came from immunoSEQ multiplex PCR; TCRdb's copy has only in-frame clones and leaves some out. The repertoire includes approximately 94,000 clones, 89% of them detected once, and approximately 0.15% sits in the top ten. This specimen consisted of CD4+ or CD8+ T cells sorted from blood, obtained in a trial of the OX40 agonist ivuxolimab. The V gene is TRBV6-1, the J gene TRBJ2-6, with a tentative D call TRBD1 (6 bases). The TCR originated in an adult with an advanced solid tumor such as melanoma, head and neck, liver or kidney cancer. This CDR3 is CASSARTAISGANVLTF. The CDR3, as DNA: TGTGCCAGCAGTGCCCGGACAGCTATCTCTGGGGCCAACGTCCTGACTTTC.